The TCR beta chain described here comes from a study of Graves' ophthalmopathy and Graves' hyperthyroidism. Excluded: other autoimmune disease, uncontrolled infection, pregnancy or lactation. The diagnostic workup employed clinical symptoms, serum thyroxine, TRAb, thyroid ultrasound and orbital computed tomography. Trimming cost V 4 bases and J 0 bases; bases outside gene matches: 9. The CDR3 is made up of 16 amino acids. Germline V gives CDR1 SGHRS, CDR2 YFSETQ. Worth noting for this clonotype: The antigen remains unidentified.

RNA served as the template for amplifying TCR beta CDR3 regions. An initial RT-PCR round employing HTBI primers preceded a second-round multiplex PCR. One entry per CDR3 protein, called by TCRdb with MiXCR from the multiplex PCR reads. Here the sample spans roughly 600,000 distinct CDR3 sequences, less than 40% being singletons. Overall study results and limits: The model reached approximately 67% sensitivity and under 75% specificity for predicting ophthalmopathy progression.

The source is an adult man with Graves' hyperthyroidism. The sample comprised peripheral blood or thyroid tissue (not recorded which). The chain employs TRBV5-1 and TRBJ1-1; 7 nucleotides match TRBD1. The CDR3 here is CASSVSGDRLNTEAFF. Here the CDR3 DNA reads TGCGCCAGCAGCGTATCGGGGGACAGACTGAACACTGAAGCTTTCTTT.